This TCR beta chain was sequenced during a study of cytomegalovirus exposure and HLA in healthy donors. Study outcomes and limitations: Accurate prediction of HLA-A and HLA-B alleles (for most subjects) was reportedly achieved from TCR beta sequences. A later analysis found most CMV-associated TCR beta chains apparently HLA-restricted. Several of the most significant clusters appeared, in a later analysis, to be linked to common viral pathogens. An analysis done earlier found most TCR beta V segments productive about 87% or about 30% of the time.

The CDR3 is 13 residues long. V was trimmed by 4 bases and J by 0 bases, leaving 5 bases between them. CDR1 and CDR2 (germline): LNHDA, SQIVND (reference sequence). A remark on this clone: Its cognate antigen is unknown.

The PCR contained 60 Vbeta and 13 Jbeta primers. Sequenced by immunoSEQ multiplex PCR; TCRdb stores in-frame clones only, minus some. This table has 180,000 or so clones, roughly 85% appearing once. The chain uses TRBV19 and TRBJ2-3; D gene unclear. Specimen: PBMCs. The TCR was taken from a man aged 18 to 29 in good health and CMV-seropositive. CDR3 protein: CASSKTSTDTQYF. CDR3 bases: TGTGCCAGTAGTAAGACTAGCACAGATACGCAGTATTTT.